This T cell receptor (beta chain) was sequenced in a study of T cells in localized non-small cell lung cancer. Points from the study as a whole: Tumor trailed uninvolved adjacent lung in T cell clonality, which peaked there.

The CDR3 contains 14 residues. V lost 0 bases and J lost 5, with 7 bases in between. CDR1 is SGHVS and CDR2 is FNYEAQ in the germline V gene. Profiling relied on immunoSEQ multiplex PCR, and the TCRdb table lists in-frame clones only, not all of them. The profile shows around 45,000 clones, around 87% of them singletons. With regard to this clone: Its antigen remains unknown.

The specimen comprised PBMCs, sampled before any cancer treatment. The receptor comes from a man between 40 and 69 years old with stage II lung adenocarcinoma. The chain carries TRBV7-6 and TRBJ2-2; weak D call: TRBD1 (5 bases). CDR3 bases: TGTGCCAGCAGCTTAGCGGGGCTTACCGGGGAGCTGTTTTTT. As protein: CASSLAGLTGELFF.